This TCR beta chain was observed in a study of T cell responses to AZD1222 COVID-19 vaccine. Broader study findings: It should be noted that donors were predominantly white British and more often female, and clonal diversity was possibly underestimated. Nearly half of the spike-specific TCRs reportedly recognize variant regions that carry no mutations. Vaccination with two AZD1222 doses was followed by a rise in Spike-specific TCR breadth and depth. Without day 14 samples, only post-peak T cell repertoires were studied.

This table comes from immunoSEQ multiplex PCR, and its TCRdb copy is limited to in-frame clones, with some not included. The data show some 150,000 clones, around 94% seen once. Remarks on this clone: Its antigen is not identified.

V was pared by 3 bases and J by 5 bases, with 10 bases between. CDR1 and CDR2 (germline): MNHEY, SMNVEV (reference sequence). The CDR3 sequence is 13 residues long. The material was peripheral blood, obtained on day 0 of AZD1222 vaccination. This sequence originates from an adult in good health. The chain recombines TRBV27 with TRBJ1-1; the D gene is possibly TRBD1 (6 bases). The CDR3 spells CASSLIGGTEAFF. The CDR3 nucleotides read TGTGCCAGCAGTTTGATAGGGGGAACTGAAGCTTTCTTT.